This is a list of T cell receptor beta chains from one sample in a study of vaccination and CD4 T cells after COVID-19. In TCRdb, the PCR reads were re-called with MiXCR into one record per CDR3 protein. This sample has some 18,000 distinct CDR3 sequences, with 55% to 70% found just once. The antigens of these receptors remain unknown. The sequencing used CD4+ T cells from blood, cultured in vitro, collected after SARS-CoV-2 vaccination. These receptors were collected from a human donor who had recovered from COVID-19. The CDR3 runs from the conserved cysteine through the conserved F or W. The D gene is left open where the match is weak. The size field is filled for only some rows; it gives once, few, many or a size class.

V: TRBV12-3/TRBV12-4
J: TRBJ1-3
D: TRBD1
size: once
CDR3: CASRKGAGNTIYF
DNA: TGTGCCAGCCGGAAGGGGGCAGGAAACACCATATATTTT

V: TRBV7-9
J: TRBJ1-1
D: .
size: few
CDR3: CASRSTGSWTEAFF
DNA: TGTGCCAGCAGATCTACAGGGAGTTGGACTGAAGCTTTCTTT

V: TRBV11-3
J: TRBJ1-1
D: .
size: few
CDR3: CASQARMNTEAFF
DNA: TGTGCCAGTCAGGCACGAATGAACACTGAAGCTTTCTTT

V: TRBV19
J: TRBJ2-5
D: TRBD1
size: .
CDR3: CASSPGTGTGTQYF
DNA: TGTGCCAGTAGTCCTGGGACAGGGACCGGGACCCAGTACTTC

V: TRBV20-1
J: TRBJ1-1
D: .
size: .
CDR3: CSARARTRRNTEAFF
DNA: TGCAGTGCTAGAGCACGGACCCGGAGAAACACTGAAGCTTTCTTT

V: TRBV15
J: TRBJ1-2
D: TRBD1
size: .
CDR3: CATSREGTGGLGGYTF
DNA: TGTGCCACCAGCAGAGAGGGGACAGGGGGCTTGGGGGGCTACACCTTC

V: TRBV7-6
J: TRBJ2-1
D: .
size: once
CDR3: CASSLSRDEQFF
DNA: TGTGCCAGCAGCTTATCCAGGGATGAGCAGTTCTTC

V: TRBV5-6
J: TRBJ1-5
D: TRBD1
size: .
CDR3: CASSLQGAGANQPQHF
DNA: TGTGCCAGCAGCCTCCAGGGGGCAGGGGCCAATCAGCCCCAGCATTTT

V: TRBV9
J: TRBJ2-3
D: .
size: .
CDR3: CASSVARGQGSRTDTQYF
DNA: TGTGCCAGCAGCGTAGCTAGAGGGCAGGGAAGCCGCACAGATACGCAGTATTTT

V: TRBV20-1
J: TRBJ1-2
D: .
size: few
CDR3: CSAKGDLAGYTF
DNA: TGCAGTGCTAAAGGGGACCTGGCTGGCTACACCTTC

V: TRBV6-1
J: TRBJ1-4
D: .
size: few
CDR3: CASNPPGVSNEKLFF
DNA: TGTGCCAGCAACCCCCCCGGAGTCTCGAATGAAAAACTGTTTTTT

V: TRBV12-3/TRBV12-4
J: TRBJ1-1
D: .
size: .
CDR3: CASSYLGDTEAFF
DNA: TGTGCCAGCAGTTACTTAGGAGATACTGAAGCTTTCTTT

V: TRBV6-1
J: TRBJ2-1
D: TRBD2
size: .
CDR3: CATNEPGLANNEQFF
DNA: TGTGCCACCAATGAACCGGGACTAGCGAACAATGAGCAGTTCTTC

V: TRBV20-1
J: TRBJ1-6
D: TRBD1
size: few
CDR3: CSANQGADSPLHF
DNA: TGCAGTGCTAACCAGGGGGCGGATTCACCCCTCCACTTT

V: TRBV11-3
J: TRBJ1-1
D: .
size: .
CDR3: CASSLDRDTNAFF
DNA: TGTGCCAGCAGCTTAGATCGGGACACAAATGCTTTCTTT

V: TRBV5-1
J: TRBJ2-5
D: .
size: .
CDR3: CASSLAGGQTQYF
DNA: TGCGCCAGCAGCTTGGCCGGGGGACAGACCCAGTACTTC

V: TRBV27
J: TRBJ1-2
D: .
size: few
CDR3: CASRHRFGYTF
DNA: TGTGCCAGCAGACACAGGTTCGGCTACACCTTC

V: TRBV7-3
J: TRBJ1-2
D: .
size: few
CDR3: CASSQDGNYGYTF
DNA: TGTGCCAGCAGCCAGGACGGCAACTATGGCTACACCTTC

V: TRBV20-1
J: TRBJ2-1
D: .
size: once
CDR3: CSARDLRSSYNEQFF
DNA: TGCAGTGCTAGAGATTTGCGGAGCTCCTACAATGAGCAGTTCTTC

V: TRBV20-1
J: TRBJ2-2
D: TRBD2
size: .
CDR3: CSARGLANTGELFF
DNA: TGCAGTGCTAGGGGACTAGCGAACACCGGGGAGCTGTTTTTT

V: TRBV2
J: TRBJ1-5
D: TRBD1
size: once
CDR3: CASRVEGASNQPQHF
DNA: TGTGCCAGCAGAGTAGAGGGGGCAAGCAATCAGCCCCAGCATTTT

V: TRBV6-5
J: TRBJ1-2
D: .
size: .
CDR3: CASSYEGTDYGYTF
DNA: TGTGCCAGCAGTTACGAGGGTACCGACTATGGCTACACCTTC

V: TRBV7-2
J: TRBJ1-3
D: TRBD1
size: .
CDR3: CASSSGQGRHTIYF
DNA: TGTGCCAGCAGCTCCGGACAGGGACGACACACCATATATTTT

V: TRBV6-2/TRBV6-3
J: TRBJ1-6
D: .
size: .
CDR3: CASSPARAAVPIGDSPLHF
DNA: TGTGCCAGCAGCCCCGCCCGGGCGGCGGTCCCAATAGGAGATTCACCCCTCCACTTT

V: TRBV12-3/TRBV12-4
J: TRBJ1-1
D: .
size: .
CDR3: CASSRSEAFF
DNA: TGTGCCAGCAGTCGGTCTGAAGCTTTCTTT

V: TRBV6-1
J: TRBJ1-2
D: .
size: .
CDR3: CASNPSGGGGYGYTF
DNA: TGTGCCAGCAACCCTTCTGGGGGCGGTGGCTATGGCTACACCTTC

V: TRBV19
J: TRBJ2-7
D: TRBD2
size: .
CDR3: CASSLGLAGAGEQYF
DNA: TGTGCCAGTAGTTTGGGACTAGCGGGAGCCGGGGAGCAGTACTTC

V: TRBV7-9
J: TRBJ2-1
D: TRBD2
size: .
CDR3: CASTQVLAVYNEQFF
DNA: TGTGCCAGCACTCAGGTACTAGCGGTGTACAATGAGCAGTTCTTC

V: TRBV7-3
J: TRBJ1-1
D: .
size: .
CDR3: CASGFSLGGSTEAFF
DNA: TGTGCCAGCGGCTTTTCTTTGGGGGGGTCAACTGAAGCTTTCTTT

V: TRBV20-1
J: TRBJ2-5
D: .
size: few
CDR3: CSALRRKQETQYF
DNA: TGCAGCGCCCTGCGTCGGAAACAAGAGACCCAGTACTTC

V: TRBV6-2/TRBV6-3
J: TRBJ2-3
D: .
size: .
CDR3: CASSRIVDTQYF
DNA: TGTGCCAGCAGCCGAATAGTAGATACGCAGTATTTT

V: TRBV27
J: TRBJ1-4
D: .
size: .
CDR3: CASSLAGQGNEKLFF
DNA: TGTGCCAGCAGTTTGGCGGGCCAGGGGAATGAAAAACTGTTTTTT

V: TRBV12-5
J: TRBJ1-5
D: .
size: .
CDR3: CATTRATINQPQHF
DNA: TGTGCTACAACCCGGGCCACAATCAATCAGCCCCAGCATTTT

V: TRBV19
J: TRBJ2-2
D: .
size: .
CDR3: CASSIGSSGELFF
DNA: TGTGCCAGTAGTATAGGTTCCTCCGGGGAGCTGTTTTTT

V: TRBV20-1
J: TRBJ2-7
D: .
size: .
CDR3: CSAAPDSPYEQYF
DNA: TGCAGTGCCGCGCCCGACAGCCCCTACGAGCAGTACTTC

V: TRBV6-5
J: TRBJ1-2
D: .
size: few
CDR3: CASSRSTAGNYGYTF
DNA: TGTGCCAGCAGTCGCTCGACAGCAGGAAACTATGGCTACACCTTC

V: TRBV19
J: TRBJ1-1
D: .
size: .
CDR3: CATAEGQTAFF
DNA: TGTGCCACTGCGGAGGGGCAGACAGCTTTCTTT

V: TRBV20-1
J: TRBJ2-7
D: .
size: medium-sized
CDR3: CSASGRQKLYEQYF
DNA: TGCAGTGCTAGTGGTCGACAGAAATTGTACGAGCAGTACTTC

V: TRBV20-1
J: TRBJ1-2
D: .
size: few
CDR3: CSARDKPGGYTF
DNA: TGCAGTGCTAGAGATAAGCCGGGTGGCTACACCTTC

V: TRBV15
J: TRBJ2-2
D: TRBD1
size: few
CDR3: CATSRVMDRGLSGELFF
DNA: TGTGCCACCAGCAGAGTCATGGACAGGGGATTGTCCGGGGAGCTGTTTTTT

V: TRBV24-1
J: TRBJ2-5
D: TRBD1
size: .
CDR3: CATSDVNTGTGGETQYF
DNA: TGTGCCACCAGTGATGTAAATACCGGGACAGGGGGGGAGACCCAGTACTTC

V: TRBV11-3
J: TRBJ1-2
D: .
size: .
CDR3: CASSLGGQGAYGYTF
DNA: TGTGCCAGCAGCTTAGGAGGCCAAGGTGCCTATGGCTACACCTTC

V: TRBV7-2
J: TRBJ2-5
D: .
size: few
CDR3: CASSPARETQYF
DNA: TGTGCCAGCAGCCCCGCCCGGGAGACCCAGTACTTC

V: TRBV7-2
J: TRBJ2-2
D: .
size: .
CDR3: CASSLAPRPYTGELFF
DNA: TGTGCCAGCAGCTTAGCGCCGCGGCCGTACACCGGGGAGCTGTTTTTT

V: TRBV6-2/TRBV6-3
J: TRBJ2-7
D: .
size: few
CDR3: CASSHPSEQYF
DNA: TGTGCCAGCAGTCACCCCTCCGAGCAGTACTTC

V: TRBV6-2/TRBV6-3
J: TRBJ1-6
D: .
size: few
CDR3: CASSPGTYNSPLHF
DNA: TGTGCCAGCAGTCCAGGGACTTATAATTCACCCCTCCACTTT

V: TRBV11-2
J: TRBJ1-1
D: TRBD1
size: .
CDR3: CASSRQGTEAFF
DNA: TGTGCCAGCAGCCGACAGGGCACTGAAGCTTTCTTT

V: TRBV20-1
J: TRBJ2-7
D: TRBD2
size: .
CDR3: CSARDHSGGIYEQYF
DNA: TGCAGTGCTAGAGATCATAGCGGGGGAATCTACGAGCAGTACTTC

V: TRBV11-2
J: TRBJ2-6
D: .
size: .
CDR3: CASSLVGGPGANVLTF
DNA: TGTGCCAGCAGCTTAGTAGGAGGACCTGGGGCCAACGTCCTGACTTTC

V: TRBV27
J: TRBJ2-7
D: .
size: .
CDR3: CASSLYGGLYEQYF
DNA: TGTGCCAGCAGTTTGTACGGGGGCTTGTACGAGCAGTACTTC

V: TRBV6-1
J: TRBJ1-5
D: .
size: few
CDR3: CASSESTGNYQPQHF
DNA: TGTGCCAGCAGTGAAAGTACAGGGAACTATCAGCCCCAGCATTTT

V: TRBV7-2
J: TRBJ2-7
D: TRBD2
size: .
CDR3: CASSLVAGGAYEQYF
DNA: TGTGCCAGCAGCTTAGTTGCGGGGGGGGCCTACGAGCAGTACTTC

V: TRBV6-1
J: TRBJ1-1
D: .
size: .
CDR3: CASSEWSPAAFF
DNA: TGTGCCAGCAGTGAATGGTCCCCGGCCGCTTTCTTT